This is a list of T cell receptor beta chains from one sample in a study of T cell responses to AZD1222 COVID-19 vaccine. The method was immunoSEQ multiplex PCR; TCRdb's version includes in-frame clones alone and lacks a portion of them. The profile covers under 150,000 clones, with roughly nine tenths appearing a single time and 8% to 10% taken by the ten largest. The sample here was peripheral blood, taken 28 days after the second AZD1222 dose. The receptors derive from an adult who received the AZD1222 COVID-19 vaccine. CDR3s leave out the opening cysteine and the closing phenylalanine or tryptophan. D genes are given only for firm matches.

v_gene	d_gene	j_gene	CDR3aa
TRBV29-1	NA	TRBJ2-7	SVTGPFDEQY
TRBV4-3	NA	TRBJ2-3	ASSKADSTDTQY
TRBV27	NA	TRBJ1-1	ASSWTVNTEAF
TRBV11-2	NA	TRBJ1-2	ASSLGRLDGYT
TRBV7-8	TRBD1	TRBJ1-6	ASSLSTGGVGTPLH
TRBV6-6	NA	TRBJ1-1	ASSKDRGEAF
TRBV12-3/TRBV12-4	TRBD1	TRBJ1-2	ASSTGAGYT
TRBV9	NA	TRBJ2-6	ASSEGGAGANVLT
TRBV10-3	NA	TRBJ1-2	AISNTEEALYGYT
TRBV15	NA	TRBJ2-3	ATSRARQDTQY
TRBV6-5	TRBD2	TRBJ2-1	ASRTSGTSLDEQF
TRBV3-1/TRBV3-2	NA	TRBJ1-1	ASSHLGRGGEAF
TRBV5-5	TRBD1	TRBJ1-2	ASSRTGENYGYT
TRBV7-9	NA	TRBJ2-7	ASSLTGPSYEQY
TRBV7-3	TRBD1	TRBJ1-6	ASSPGTANSPLH
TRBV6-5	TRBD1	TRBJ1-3	ASIRGTGGEDTIY
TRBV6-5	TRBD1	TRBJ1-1	ASTSGTGVPEAF
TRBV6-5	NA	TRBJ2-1	ASTSGGEGSNEQF
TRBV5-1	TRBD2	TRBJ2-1	ASSLSAQRGDNEQF
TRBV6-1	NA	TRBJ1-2	ASSEGNSNYGYT
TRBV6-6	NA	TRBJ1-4	ASSSPGQLEKLF
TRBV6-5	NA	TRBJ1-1	ASSYSVRNTEAF
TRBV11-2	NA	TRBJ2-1	ASSLNGANEQF
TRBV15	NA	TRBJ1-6	ATSRDRARSPLH
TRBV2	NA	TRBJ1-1	ASSGQRNTEAF
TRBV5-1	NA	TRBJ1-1	ASSLEGSGGTEAF
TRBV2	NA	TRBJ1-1	ASSVLPVGTEAF
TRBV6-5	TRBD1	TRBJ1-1	AAQGSTEAF
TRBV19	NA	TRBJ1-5	ASSLGRDRLSSNQPQH
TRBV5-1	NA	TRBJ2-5	ASSTLSQETQY
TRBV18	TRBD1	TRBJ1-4	ASSLDRGNEKLF
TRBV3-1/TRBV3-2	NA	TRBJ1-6	ASSQGLYSPLH
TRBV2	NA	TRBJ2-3	ASSSDYTDTQY
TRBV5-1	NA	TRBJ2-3	ASSSTGSTDTQY
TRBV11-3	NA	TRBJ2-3	ASSLDAGTDTQY
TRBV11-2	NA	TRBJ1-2	ASSSVGGGYGYT
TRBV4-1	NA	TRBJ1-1	ASSQIGRRTEAF
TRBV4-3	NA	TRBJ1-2	ASSQGEGWGYT
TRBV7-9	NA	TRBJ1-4	ASSSDRAVQKLF